Described below is a single TCR beta chain sequence and its context. Its matching antigen is unknown. Germline CDR1 is LNHNV and CDR2 is YYDKDF (reference sequence). Trimming pared 0 bases from V and 4 bases from J, leaving 7 bases between. CDR3 length: 13 amino acids. Assay used: immunoSEQ multiplex PCR; TCRdb lists only in-frame clones, some missing. Among approximately 530,000 clones, approximately 95% were seen once, and the ten largest hold approximately 0.067%. This sample is drawn from a study of shared clonotypes between healthy human individuals. Study overall: CD4 naive cells filled three plates per donor, CD4 memory three, CD8 naive two and CD8 memory one. The study, taken as a whole, reports: Generally, naive subsets came out with larger estimated richness than memory subsets.

Everyone who donated was a Caucasian adult who lived in Nashville, Tennessee. Splitting of CD4+ cells produced CD45RA+ naive and CD45RA-negative memory subsets. Sequencing was carried out using naive CD4+ T cells sorted from blood. The subset denotes: CD45RA+ positively selected. The gene calls are TRBV15 and TRBJ2-7; D is ambiguous. The clonotype comes from a woman in her twenties or thirties in good health. The CDR3 DNA is TGTGCCACCAGCAGAGAACAGATTTACGAGCAGTACTTC. Translating gives CATSREQIYEQYF.